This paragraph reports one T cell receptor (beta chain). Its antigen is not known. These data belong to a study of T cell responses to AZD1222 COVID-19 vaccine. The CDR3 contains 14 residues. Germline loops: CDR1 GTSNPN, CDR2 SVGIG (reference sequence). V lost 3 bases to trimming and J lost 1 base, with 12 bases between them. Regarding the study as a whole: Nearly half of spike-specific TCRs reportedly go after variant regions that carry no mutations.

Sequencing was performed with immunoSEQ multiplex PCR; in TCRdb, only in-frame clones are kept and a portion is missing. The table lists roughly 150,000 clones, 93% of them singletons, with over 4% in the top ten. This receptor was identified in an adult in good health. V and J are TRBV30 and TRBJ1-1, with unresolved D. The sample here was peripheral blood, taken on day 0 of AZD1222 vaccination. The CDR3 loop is CAWSDFPGNTEAFF. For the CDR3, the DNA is TGTGCCTGGAGCGACTTCCCCGGGAACACTGAAGCTTTCTTT.